Included here is one TCR beta chain sequence, with context. Antigen unknown. The sample belongs to a study of T cell responses to AZD1222 COVID-19 vaccine. In the study overall: The study pooled second doses at about 4 or about 12 weeks.

The CDR3 consists of 13 residues. TCRdb's table, derived via immunoSEQ multiplex PCR, lists solely in-frame clones and lacks some. The sample records under 130,000 clones, over 80% being singletons. Study outcomes and limitations: CD4 TCRs associated with vaccination spanned spike, dominating at 160-218 and 743-854. Donors were chiefly white British, with a greater number of females, and clonal diversity was perhaps underestimated.

The clonotype was recovered from an adult in good health. This chain connects TRBV21-1 to TRBJ1-3. TRBV21-1 is reported as a pseudogene. Sequencing used peripheral blood, obtained on day 0 of AZD1222 vaccination. The CDR3 DNA sequence: TGTGCCAGCAACGACGACTCTGGAAACACCATATATTTT. Its protein product is CASNDDSGNTIYF.